The 10 T cell receptor beta chains below were found in one sample sequenced in a study of T cells after yellow fever vaccination. TCRdb called the 5' RACE reads again in MiXCR, with one record for every CDR3 protein. The sample holds approximately 550,000 distinct CDR3 sequences, about 13% seen once. The sequencing used PBMCs, collected on the day of the yellow fever booster vaccination. Receptors originate from a young man who received the YFV17D yellow fever vaccine.

This clonotype has just a few counts. The chain combines TRBV23-1 with TRBJ2-7; the D is unclear. TRBV23-1 is annotated as an ORF whose role is uncertain. Deletions cut 0 bases from V and 4 bases from J, with 19 bases between. CDR3 size: 17 residues. CDR3 nucleotides: TGCGCCAGCAGTCAATCCGTCCTCGGGCCCCCGGTTTACGAGCAGTACTTC. Translating it yields CASSQSVLGPPVYEQYF.

About this clonotype: One junction end does not reproduce the germline sequence, and a read error may be involved. The J gene is TRBJ2-1, the V gene TRBV7-2; TRBD2 matches at 10 bases. CDR3 length: 15 residues. The germline V gene encodes CDR1 SGHTA and CDR2 FQGNSA. The CDR3 sequence: CASSLAGAQYNEQFF. CDR3 DNA sequence: TGTGCCAGCAGCCTAGCGGGAGCCCAATACAATGAGCAGTTCTTC.

There are a few counts of this clonotype. The CDR3 DNA is TGTGCCACCTCTTCGACAGGGGAGACCCAGTACTTC. It is translated as CATSSTGETQYF. The chain couples TRBV24-1 to TRBJ2-5, with 7 bases identical to TRBD1. Germline V gene data show CDR1 as KGHDR and CDR2 as SFDVKD. The CDR3 is 12 residues long. V lost 9 bases, J lost 5 bases, and 5 bases stayed unmatched.

This chain links TRBV19 with TRBJ1-5; 7 bases map to TRBD1. After removal of 4 bases from V and 3 bases from J, the junction contained 3 bases not matched to a gene. The germline V gene has CDR1 LNHDA and CDR2 SQIVND (reference sequence). The CDR3 has 14 residues. The chain's CDR3 is CASSTGTVNQPQHF. The DNA of the CDR3 is TGTGCCAGTAGTACCGGGACAGTCAATCAGCCCCAGCATTTT.

J is TRBJ2-2 and V is TRBV12-3 or TRBV12-4, with D possibly TRBD2 on 5 matching bases. V lost 8 bases and J lost 0, with 13 bases in between. The CDR3 length is 15 residues. CDR3 protein: CASRRGASNTGELFF. In nucleotides, the CDR3 is TGTGCCAGCCGACGGGGAGCCTCGAACACCGGGGAGCTGTTTTTT.

This clonotype turned up a few times. The J gene is TRBJ2-1, the V gene TRBV7-2; D remains ambiguous. The CDR3 runs 16 residues. Germline CDR1 is SGHTA and CDR2 is FQGNSA. V lost 2 bases, J lost 3 bases, and 14 bases lay in between. The CDR3 DNA sequence: TGTGCCAGCAGCTTAAACGGACCTTCCATCTACAATGAGCAGTTCTTC. Protein sequence: CASSLNGPSIYNEQFF.

This clonotype appeared a few times. The chain carries TRBV14 and TRBJ2-3; 7 bases line up with TRBD2. J lost 2 bases, V lost 0 bases, and 20 bases had no gene match. Germline loops: CDR1 SGHDN, CDR2 FVKESK. The CDR3 is made up of 21 amino acids. The CDR3 loop reads CASSQDRPLGGRLLYTDTQYF. The CDR3 DNA reads TGTGCCAGCAGCCAAGATAGGCCCCTAGGCGGGAGACTCCTTTACACAGATACGCAGTATTTT.

This clonotype has ten or more counts. This chain joins TRBV20-1 and TRBJ2-5; D gene uncertain. The CDR3 consists of 12 residues. Germline V gene lookup returns CDR1 DFQATT and CDR2 SNEGSKA (reference sequence). V was trimmed by 6 bases and J by 5 bases, leaving 13 bases between them. CDR3 sequence (DNA): TGCAGTGCCCCGACTGGCCGGGAGACCCAGTACTTC. Residues: CSAPTGRETQYF.

This clonotype was counted between two and nine times. The chain carries TRBV6-2 or TRBV6-3 and TRBJ2-7; TRBD2 aligns across 7 bases. Germline CDR1 and CDR2: MNHEY and SVGEGT. Trimming took 7 bases from V and 4 from J; bases not matched to a gene: 10. There are 14 residues in the CDR3. This CDR3 reads CASTPRDYPYEQYF. For the CDR3, the DNA is TGTGCCAGCACTCCAAGGGACTATCCGTACGAGCAGTACTTC.

The gene calls are TRBV12-3 or TRBV12-4 and TRBJ2-7; TRBD2 is a possible D gene (6 bases). The CDR3 contains 12 residues. The germline V and J ends were trimmed by 8 bases and 5 bases, with 13 bases remaining between them. The CDR3 protein is CASVRAGNEQYF. DNA for the CDR3: TGTGCCAGCGTCCGGGCGGGGAACGAGCAGTACTTC.